A selection of T cell receptor beta chains follows, all from one sample in a study of CD8 T cells in Susac syndrome. Using its own MiXCR run on the immunoSEQ multiplex PCR reads, TCRdb lists one record per CDR3 protein. The sample shows roughly 120,000 distinct CDR3 sequences, 95% to 98% of them seen only once. Sequenced material: CD4+ T cells from PBMCs. These receptors were taken from a human donor in good health. Both conserved end residues are part of each CDR3. Each record gives: V gene, clone size, J gene, CDR3 protein. For some rows the clone size is stated as once, few or many, or as a class when expanded; others skip it.

TRBV12-3/TRBV12-4,.,TRBJ1-3,CASSSEIGQVSGNTIYF
TRBV15,.,TRBJ2-4,CATSRPGNIQYF
TRBV29-1,.,TRBJ2-3,CSPVGGDTQYF
TRBV5-1,.,TRBJ2-7,CASSSGAIRSYEQYF
TRBV7-2,.,TRBJ1-1,CASSLRENTEAFF
TRBV15,.,TRBJ2-7,CATSTGGTMPYEQYF
TRBV7-9,.,TRBJ2-5,CASSNLAAKETQYF
TRBV4-1,.,TRBJ2-1,CASSQDEGAISYNEQFF
TRBV23-1,.,TRBJ1-5,CASPVGGGNQPQHF
TRBV29-1,.,TRBJ2-4,CSVEEGADREAKNIQYF
TRBV12-3/TRBV12-4,.,TRBJ2-7,CASSRLAGPTYEQYF
TRBV2,once,TRBJ2-3,CASSEETGALDTQYF
TRBV18,once,TRBJ1-3,CASSPPERGQRGNTIYF
TRBV7-8,once,TRBJ2-7,CASSLLAGYEQYF
TRBV7-8,once,TRBJ2-2,CASSPSLNTGELFF
TRBV2,.,TRBJ2-7,CASSVAVYEQYF